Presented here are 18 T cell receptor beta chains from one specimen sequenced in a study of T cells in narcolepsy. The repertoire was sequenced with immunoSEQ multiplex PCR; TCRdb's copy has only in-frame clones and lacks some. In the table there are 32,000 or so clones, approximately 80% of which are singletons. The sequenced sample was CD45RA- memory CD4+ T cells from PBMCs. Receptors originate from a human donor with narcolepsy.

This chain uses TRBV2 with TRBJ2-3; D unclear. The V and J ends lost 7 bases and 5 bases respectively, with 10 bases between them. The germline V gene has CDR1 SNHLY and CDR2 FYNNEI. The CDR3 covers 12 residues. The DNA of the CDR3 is TGTGCCAGCAAAGGCCCAGGAGATACGCAGTATTTT. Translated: CASKGPGDTQYF.

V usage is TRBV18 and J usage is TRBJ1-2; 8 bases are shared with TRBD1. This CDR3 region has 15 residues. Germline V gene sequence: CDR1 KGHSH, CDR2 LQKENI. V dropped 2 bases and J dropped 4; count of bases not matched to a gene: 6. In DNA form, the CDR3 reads TGTGCCAGCTCACCAGGACAGGGCGGCCTCTATGGCTACACCTTC. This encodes CASSPGQGGLYGYTF.

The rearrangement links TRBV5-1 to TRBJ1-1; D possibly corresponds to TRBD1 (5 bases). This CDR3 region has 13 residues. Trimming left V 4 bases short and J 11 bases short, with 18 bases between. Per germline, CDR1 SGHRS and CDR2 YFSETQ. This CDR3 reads CASSTSQDSHAFF. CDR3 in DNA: TGCGCCAGCAGCACCTCTCAAGACAGTCACGCTTTCTTT. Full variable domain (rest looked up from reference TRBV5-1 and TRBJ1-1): KAGVTQTPRYLIKTRGQQVTLSCSPISGHRSVSWYQQTPGQGLQFLFEYFSETQRNKGNFPGRFSGRQFSNSRSEMNVSTLELGDSALYLCASSTSQDSHAFFGQGTRLTVV.

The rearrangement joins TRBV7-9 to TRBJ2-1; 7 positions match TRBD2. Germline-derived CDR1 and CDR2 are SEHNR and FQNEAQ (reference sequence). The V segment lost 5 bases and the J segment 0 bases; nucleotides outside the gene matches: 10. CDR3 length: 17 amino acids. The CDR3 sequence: CASSPPRRGSSYNEQFF. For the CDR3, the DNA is TGTGCCAGCAGCCCCCCTAGGCGGGGGAGCTCCTACAATGAGCAGTTCTTC. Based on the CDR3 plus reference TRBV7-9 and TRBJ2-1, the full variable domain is DTGVSQNPRHKITKRGQNVTFRCDPISEHNRLYWYRQTLGQGPEFLTYFQNEAQLEKSRLLSDRFSAERPKGSFSTLEIQRTEQGDSAMYLCASSPPRRGSSYNEQFFGPGTRLTVL.

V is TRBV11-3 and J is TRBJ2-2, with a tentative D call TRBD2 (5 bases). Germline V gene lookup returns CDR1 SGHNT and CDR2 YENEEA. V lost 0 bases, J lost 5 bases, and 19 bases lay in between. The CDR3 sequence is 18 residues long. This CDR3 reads CASSLEGTSGTRTGELFF. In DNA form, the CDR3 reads TGTGCCAGCAGCTTAGAGGGCACGTCGGGAACGAGAACCGGGGAGCTGTTTTTT. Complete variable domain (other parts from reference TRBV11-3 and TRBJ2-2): EAGVVQSPRYKIIEKKQPVAFWCNPISGHNTLYWYLQNLGQGPELLIRYENEEAVDDSQLPKDRFSAERLKGVDSTLKIQPAELGDSAVYLCASSLEGTSGTRTGELFFGEGSRLTVL.

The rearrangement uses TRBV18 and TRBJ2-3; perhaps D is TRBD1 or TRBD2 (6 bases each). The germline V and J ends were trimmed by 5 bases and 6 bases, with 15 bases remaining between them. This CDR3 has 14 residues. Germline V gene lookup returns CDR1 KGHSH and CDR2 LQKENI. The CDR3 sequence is CASSVQGGGDTQYF. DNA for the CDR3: TGTGCCAGCTCAGTACAGGGAGGAGGGGATACGCAGTATTTT.

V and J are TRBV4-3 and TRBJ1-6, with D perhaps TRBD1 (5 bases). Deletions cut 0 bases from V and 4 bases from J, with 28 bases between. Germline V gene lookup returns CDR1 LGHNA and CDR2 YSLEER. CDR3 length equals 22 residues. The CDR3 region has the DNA TGCGCCAGCAGCCAAGATCCTGGAGGAAAAGGTAGGGGCCCTTATTATAATTCACCCCTCCACTTT. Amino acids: CASSQDPGGKGRGPYYNSPLHF.

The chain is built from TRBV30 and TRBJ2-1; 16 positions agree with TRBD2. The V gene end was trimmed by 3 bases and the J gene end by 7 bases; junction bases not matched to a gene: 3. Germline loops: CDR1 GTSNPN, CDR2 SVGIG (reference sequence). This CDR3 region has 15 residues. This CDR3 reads CAWRGLAGGRNEQFF. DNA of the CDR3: TGTGCCTGGAGGGGACTAGCGGGGGGGCGTAATGAGCAGTTCTTC.

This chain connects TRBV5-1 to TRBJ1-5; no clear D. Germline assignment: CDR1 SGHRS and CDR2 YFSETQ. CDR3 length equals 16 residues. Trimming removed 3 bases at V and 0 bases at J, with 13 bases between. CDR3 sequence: CASSSGGRNSNQPQHF. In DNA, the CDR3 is TGCGCCAGCAGCTCTGGAGGCCGGAATAGCAATCAGCCCCAGCATTTT.

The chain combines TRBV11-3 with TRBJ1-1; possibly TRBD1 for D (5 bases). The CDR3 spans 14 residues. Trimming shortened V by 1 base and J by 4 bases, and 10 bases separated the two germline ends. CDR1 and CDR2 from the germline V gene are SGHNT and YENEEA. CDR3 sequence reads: CASSLAGLGTEAFF. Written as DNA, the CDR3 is TGTGCCAGCAGCTTAGCAGGGCTCGGCACTGAAGCTTTCTTT.

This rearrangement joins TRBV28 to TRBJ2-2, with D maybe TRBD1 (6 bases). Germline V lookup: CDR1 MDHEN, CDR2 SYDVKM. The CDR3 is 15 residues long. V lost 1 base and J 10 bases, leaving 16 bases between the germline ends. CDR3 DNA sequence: TGTGCCAGCAGTTTATTCCGGACAGTGAGGGAGGAGCTGTTTTTT. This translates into CASSLFRTVREELFF.

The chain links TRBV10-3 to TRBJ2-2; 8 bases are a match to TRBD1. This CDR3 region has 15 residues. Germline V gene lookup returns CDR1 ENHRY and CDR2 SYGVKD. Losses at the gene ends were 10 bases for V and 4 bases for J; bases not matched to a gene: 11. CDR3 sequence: CATTPTGVTTGELFF. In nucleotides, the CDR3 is TGTGCCACCACACCGACAGGGGTTACCACCGGGGAGCTGTTTTTT.

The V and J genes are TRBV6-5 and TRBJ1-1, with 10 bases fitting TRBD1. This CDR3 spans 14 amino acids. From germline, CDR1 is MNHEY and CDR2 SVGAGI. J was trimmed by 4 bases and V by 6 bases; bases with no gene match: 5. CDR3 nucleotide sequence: TGTGCCAGCAGCTCTAGGACAGGGGGCACTGAAGCTTTCTTT. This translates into CASSSRTGGTEAFF.

The CDR3 sequence is CASSLTSSYEQYF. The CDR3, as DNA: TGCGCCAGCAGCTTGACTAGCTCTTACGAGCAGTACTTC. V gene TRBV5-1 combines with J gene TRBJ2-7; D possibly corresponds to TRBD2 (6 bases). The CDR3 runs 13 residues. Trimming removed 1 base from V and 4 bases from J, with 9 bases in between. Germline-derived CDR1 and CDR2 are SGHRS and YFSETQ.

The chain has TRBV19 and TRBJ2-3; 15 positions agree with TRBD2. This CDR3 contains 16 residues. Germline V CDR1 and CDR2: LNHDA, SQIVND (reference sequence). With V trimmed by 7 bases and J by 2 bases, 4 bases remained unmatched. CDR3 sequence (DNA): TGTGCCAGTATGAGGACTAGCGGGGGGGCCACAGATACGCAGTATTTT. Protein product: CASMRTSGGATDTQYF.

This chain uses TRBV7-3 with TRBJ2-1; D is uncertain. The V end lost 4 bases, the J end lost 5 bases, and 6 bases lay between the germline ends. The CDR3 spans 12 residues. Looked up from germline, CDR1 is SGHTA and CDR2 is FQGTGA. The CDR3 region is CASSSGHNEQFF. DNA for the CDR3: TGTGCCAGCAGCTCAGGCCACAATGAGCAGTTCTTC.

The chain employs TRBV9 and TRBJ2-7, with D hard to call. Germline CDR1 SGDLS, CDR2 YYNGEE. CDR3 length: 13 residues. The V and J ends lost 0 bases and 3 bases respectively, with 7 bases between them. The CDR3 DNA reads TGTGCCAGCAGCGTAGTAGGCGGCTACGAGCAGTACTTC. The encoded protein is CASSVVGGYEQYF.

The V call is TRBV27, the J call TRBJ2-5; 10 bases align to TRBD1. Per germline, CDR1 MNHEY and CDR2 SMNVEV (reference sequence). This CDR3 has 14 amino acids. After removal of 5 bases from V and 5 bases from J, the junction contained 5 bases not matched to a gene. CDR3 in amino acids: CASSRQGARETQYF. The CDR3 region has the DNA TGTGCCAGCAGTCGACAGGGGGCAAGGGAGACCCAGTACTTC.